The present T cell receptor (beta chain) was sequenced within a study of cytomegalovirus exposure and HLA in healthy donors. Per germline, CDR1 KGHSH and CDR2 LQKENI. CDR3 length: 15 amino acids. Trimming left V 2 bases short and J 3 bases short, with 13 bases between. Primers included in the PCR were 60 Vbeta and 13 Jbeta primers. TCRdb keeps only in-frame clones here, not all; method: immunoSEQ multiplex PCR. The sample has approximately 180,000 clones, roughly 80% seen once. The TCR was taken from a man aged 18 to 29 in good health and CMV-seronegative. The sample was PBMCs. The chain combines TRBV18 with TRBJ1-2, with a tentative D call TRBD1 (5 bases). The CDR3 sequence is CASSPIRGLDYGYTF. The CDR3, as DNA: TGTGCCAGCTCACCAATTAGGGGATTGGACTATGGCTACACCTTC.